Listed here is a single T cell receptor (beta chain). Its target is not known. V shed 8 bases and J shed 5 bases, with 18 bases lying between them. CDR3 length: 13 amino acids. CDR1 SQVTM and CDR2 ANQGSEA come from the germline V gene. The sample originates from a study of T cell responses to AZD1222 COVID-19 vaccine. Findings and limits, study-wide: In a largely white British group with more females than males, clonal diversity was possibly underestimated. AZD1222 recipients seropositive at baseline numbered only six or seven.

Profiled with immunoSEQ multiplex PCR; TCRdb holds only in-frame clones, not every one. The table has 150,000 to 200,000 clones, approximately 93% seen once. The sequence derives from an adult in good health. The J gene is TRBJ1-1, the V gene TRBV29-1, with D tentatively TRBD1 (5 bases). The specimen was peripheral blood, collected on day 0 of AZD1222 vaccination. This chain's CDR3 is CSTSLQVGTEAFF. The CDR3 DNA is TGCAGCACATCTTTACAGGTCGGGACTGAAGCTTTCTTT.